This paragraph reports one T cell receptor beta chain. The antigen is not known. This sample was included in a study of Tregs in tolerant kidney transplant recipients. Study-level findings and limits: Few patients were studied, so findings need validation in larger groups. Activated donor B cell expansion appeared to reveal the most relevant donor-specific TCRbeta repertoire. No direct test of biological reproducibility was done here.

The CDR3 runs to 14 residues. Germline-derived CDR1 and CDR2 are SNHLY and FYNNEI. V shed 7 bases and J shed 2 bases, with 9 bases lying between them. Mixed chimerism was transient after nonmyeloablative marrow transplants from related graft donors. Repertoires were generated with immunoSEQ multiplex PCR, while TCRdb's copy carries only in-frame clones and drops some. The sample holds 81,000 or so clones, roughly nine tenths seen once. The rearrangement uses TRBV2 and TRBJ2-6, with a tentative D call TRBD1 (6 bases). This clonotype was sampled from a human patient who received a combined kidney and bone marrow transplant. Some T cells may originate from the graft donor. The sample here was CD4+ T cells from blood (PBMCs), taken 24 months after the transplant. For the CDR3, the DNA is TGTGCCAGCATACGGACAGCTGGGGCCAACGTCCTGACTTTC. It encodes CASIRTAGANVLTF.